The 12 T cell receptor beta chains below all came from one sample that was sequenced in a study of beta chain features in type 1 diabetes. Sequenced material consisted of expressed TCRB transcripts (all of the isolated RNA was reverse transcribed). Some clones are missing from TCRdb's copy, which holds only in-frame ones; the method was immunoSEQ multiplex PCR. The table has 240,000 or so clones, around 65% seen once. The sample taken for sequencing was naive CD4+ T cells from blood. These receptors all come from a man under 40 in good health.

The chain employs TRBV5-1 and TRBJ2-2; TRBD2 matches at 11 bases. Germline CDR1 is SGHRS and CDR2 is YFSETQ. The CDR3 extends over 16 amino acids. V was pared by 2 bases and J by 1 base, with 1 base of the junction left unmatched. DNA of the CDR3: TGCGCCAGCAGCTTACTAGCGGGGGTGAACACCGGGGAGCTGTTTTTT. Translating gives CASSLLAGVNTGELFF.

This chain joins TRBV20-1 and TRBJ2-1; D possibly uses TRBD1 or TRBD2 (5 bases each). Trimming removed 4 bases at V and 6 bases at J, with 7 bases between. The CDR3 runs 11 residues. In germline, CDR1 is DFQATT, CDR2 SNEGSKA (reference sequence). DNA of the CDR3: TGCAGTGCTATGGGGGTCAATGAGCAGTTCTTC. Its translation: CSAMGVNEQFF.

This clone was seen a handful of times. The sample contains more than one DNA sequence encoding this CDR3. The chain employs TRBV10-3 and TRBJ2-7; 7 bases agree with TRBD1. The trim removed 3 bases at V and 4 bases at J, leaving 0 bases unmatched. This CDR3 has 12 residues. The V gene's germline CDR1 is ENHRY and CDR2 SYGVKD. The chain's CDR3 is CAISEQGYEQYF. CDR3 coding DNA: TGTGCCATCAGTGAACAGGGGTACGAGCAGTACTTC.

The chain couples TRBV30 to TRBJ2-5, with 9 nucleotides matching TRBD2. The CDR3 covers 14 residues. Germline V gives CDR1 GTSNPN, CDR2 SVGIG (reference sequence). With V trimmed by 1 base and J by 6 bases, 6 bases remained unmatched. CDR3 coding DNA: TGTGCCTGGAGTGGCGGGGGGGCTTTGAAGACCCAGTACTTC. It codes for CAWSGGGALKTQYF.

The rearrangement joins TRBV6-5 to TRBJ2-3; D is undetermined. The CDR3 is 13 amino acids. Germline CDR1 is MNHEY and CDR2 is SVGAGI. Trimming took 5 bases from V and 6 from J, leaving 12 bases between them. The DNA for the CDR3 is TGTGCCAGCAGTCCCTCAAGGTTGGATACGCAGTATTTT. It specifies CASSPSRLDTQYF.

The chain has TRBV30 and TRBJ1-1; D call uncertain. V lost 0 bases, J lost 6 bases, and 14 bases lay in between. This CDR3 is 14 amino acids long. CDR1 and CDR2 (germline): GTSNPN, SVGIG (reference sequence). This CDR3 is CAWSVSRTGPEAFF. Here the CDR3 DNA reads TGTGCCTGGAGTGTAAGCAGGACTGGACCTGAAGCTTTCTTT.

In its sample, this clone was seen a few times. The chain is built from TRBV10-3 and TRBJ2-3; 7 bases agree with TRBD1. The CDR3 contains 14 residues. Germline CDR1 ENHRY, CDR2 SYGVKD. The V gene end was trimmed by 5 bases and the J gene end by 0 bases; junction bases not matched to a gene: 2. CDR3 region: CAISRDRSTDTQYF. Here the CDR3 DNA reads TGTGCCATCAGTAGGGACAGAAGCACAGATACGCAGTATTTT.

The chain is built from TRBV29-1 and TRBJ1-2; D is unresolved. CDR3 length: 13 residues. CDR1 is SQVTM, CDR2 ANQGSEA, per germline. V was pared by 3 bases and J by 10 bases, with 18 bases between. The CDR3 reads CSVDRVQAYLYTF. The CDR3 DNA is TGCAGCGTTGACCGGGTGCAGGCCTACCTCTACACCTTC.

Concerning this clone: The same CDR3 can be traced to other DNA sequences in this sample. The chain uses TRBV30 and TRBJ1-1; possible D gene TRBD1, 6 bases. Deletions cut 0 bases from V and 4 bases from J, with 9 bases between. The germline gives CDR1 GTSNPN, CDR2 SVGIG (reference sequence). This CDR3 has 13 residues. The CDR3 nucleotides are TGTGCCTGGAGTGTACAGGGAAGCACTGAAGCTTTCTTT. Protein product: CAWSVQGSTEAFF.

This rearrangement joins TRBV15 to TRBJ2-7; D ambiguous. This CDR3 region has 15 residues. Germline CDR1 and CDR2: LNHNV and YYDKDF (reference sequence). V was clipped by 0 bases and J by 5 bases, with 14 bases between them. The DNA of the CDR3 is TGTGCCACCAGCAGAGATCACGGTCTGGGCAACGAGCAGTACTTC. Its protein product is CATSRDHGLGNEQYF.

V and J are TRBV5-4 and TRBJ2-1, with a possible D match to TRBD2 (6 bases). The CDR3 has 16 amino acids. The germline V gene encodes CDR1 SGHNT and CDR2 YYREEE (reference sequence). V lost 0 bases, J lost 0 bases, and 10 bases lay in between. CDR3 in amino acids: CASSLVAGSSYNEQFF. CDR3 nucleotides: TGTGCCAGCAGCTTGGTCGCGGGGAGCTCCTACAATGAGCAGTTCTTC. The variable domain in full, with the rest retrieved from reference TRBV5-4 and TRBJ2-1, is ETGVTQSPTHLIKTRGQQVTLRCSSQSGHNTVSWYQQALGQGPQFIFQYYREEENGRGNFPPRFSGLQFPNYSSELNVNALELDDSALYLCASSLVAGSSYNEQFFGPGTRLTVL.

The chain employs TRBV18 and TRBJ2-1; a possible D gene is TRBD1 (6 bases). Trimming took off 6 bases at V and 6 bases at J, with 18 bases between the two ends. The CDR3 sequence is 15 residues long. Germline values: CDR1 KGHSH, CDR2 LQKENI. The CDR3 nucleotides are TGTGCCAGCTCCCGTAGCCGGGACACCTTCAATGAGCAGTTCTTC. It codes for CASSRSRDTFNEQFF.